These 32 T cell receptor beta chains came from one sample sequenced in a study of blood T cell repertoires in COVID-19. Here immunoSEQ multiplex PCR was the method, and the copy in TCRdb shows in-frame clones only, minus some. This table holds about 400,000 clones, roughly 88% found once. The specimen was PBMCs or T cells enriched from blood (not recorded which). These TCRs come from a woman between 40 and 55 years old with acute COVID-19.

This clone was observed a handful of times. The V and J genes are TRBV6-6 and TRBJ1-2; 9 bases line up with TRBD1. Looked up from germline, CDR1 is MNHNY and CDR2 is SVGAGI (reference sequence). V lost 5 bases to trimming and J lost 5 bases; unmatched junction nucleotides: 6. CDR3 length: 14 residues. CDR3: CASSTRTGEYGYTF. The CDR3 DNA reads TGTGCCAGCAGTACCCGGACAGGGGAATATGGCTACACCTTC.

The gene calls are TRBV7-2 and TRBJ1-2; D is unclear. V lost 3 bases, J lost 2 bases, and 7 bases lay in between. Germline V lookup: CDR1 SGHTA, CDR2 FQGNSA. CDR3 size: 13 residues. The CDR3 DNA is TGTGCCAGCAGCTTGGACTTAAACTATGGCTACACCTTC. This gives the protein CASSLDLNYGYTF.

Turning to this clone: Other DNA sequences from this sample encode an identical CDR3 as well. This chain uses TRBV19 with TRBJ2-5; TRBD1 matches at 7 bases. Per germline, CDR1 LNHDA and CDR2 SQIVND (reference sequence). There are 13 residues in the CDR3. Germline trimming cut 5 bases from V and 3 bases from J; bases unmatched to any gene: 3. The CDR3 region is CASSVDREETQYF. The CDR3 nucleotides read TGTGCCAGTAGTGTTGACAGGGAAGAGACCCAGTACTTC.

The V and J genes are TRBV28 and TRBJ2-5, with 7 positions matching TRBD2. The junction had 6 bases not matched to a gene; V was cut back by 8 bases and J by 3 bases. Germline V CDR1 and CDR2: MDHEN, SYDVKM. This CDR3 contains 13 residues. This CDR3 reads CASGTGGKETQYF. The CDR3 DNA is TGTGCCAGCGGGACGGGAGGTAAAGAGACCCAGTACTTC.

The V and J genes are TRBV5-6 and TRBJ2-7; perhaps TRBD2 as D (5 bases). Germline values: CDR1 SGHDT, CDR2 YYEEEE. The V end lost 3 bases, the J end lost 9 bases, and 13 bases lay between the germline ends. The CDR3 length is 12 residues. The DNA of the CDR3 is TGTGCCAGCAGCTACGGGGTCGACGGGCAGTACTTC. Translating it yields CASSYGVDGQYF.

The chain carries TRBV27 and TRBJ1-1; D possibly corresponds to TRBD1 (5 bases). Germline assignment: CDR1 MNHEY and CDR2 SMNVEV (reference sequence). The ends were cut back, 3 bases at V and 0 bases at J, with 14 bases in the middle. The CDR3 runs to 16 residues. The CDR3 DNA reads TGTGCCAGCAGTTTCACACGGACACCATTGAACACTGAAGCTTTCTTT. Translation gives CASSFTRTPLNTEAFF.

This chain links TRBV30 with TRBJ2-5; D is possibly TRBD1 (6 bases). CDR1 GTSNPN and CDR2 SVGIG come from the germline V gene (reference sequence). Trimming left V 2 bases short and J 5 bases short, with 27 bases between. There are 18 residues in the CDR3. DNA of the CDR3: TGTGCCTGGAGTCCCCACGGACGGGTCCAGAGGGGGAAGGAGACCCAGTACTTC. Translated, it gives CAWSPHGRVQRGKETQYF.

The chain employs TRBV27 and TRBJ2-3, with TRBD1 identical over 12 bases. J was trimmed by 4 bases and V by 5 bases; bases with no gene match: 4. The CDR3 sequence is 15 residues long. Germline values: CDR1 MNHEY, CDR2 SMNVEV (reference sequence). CDR3 in DNA: TGTGCCAGCAGTCGGGACAGGGGGCTAGCAGATACGCAGTATTTT. Translating gives CASSRDRGLADTQYF.

The chain employs TRBV4-1 and TRBJ2-5; TRBD2 aligns across 8 bases. The CDR3 has 16 residues. CDR1 and CDR2 from the germline V gene are MGHRA and YSYEKL. With 0 bases clipped from V and 9 bases from J, the junction kept 12 bases outside the gene matches. The CDR3: CASSQENSGTTVAQYF. The DNA of the CDR3 is TGCGCCAGCAGCCAAGAAAATAGCGGGACTACCGTCGCCCAGTACTTC.

The chain recombines TRBV19 with TRBJ2-2; 12 bases are shared with TRBD2. Germline CDR1 LNHDA, CDR2 SQIVND (reference sequence). CDR3 length equals 15 residues. V shed 6 bases and J 6 bases; nucleotides not matched to a gene: 5. CDR3 residues: CASRTLAGGPGELFF. The DNA of the CDR3 is TGTGCCAGTAGAACCCTAGCGGGGGGGCCCGGGGAGCTGTTTTTT.

The chain is built from TRBV2 and TRBJ1-2; D not resolved. The CDR3 spans 13 residues. The V gene's germline CDR1 is SNHLY and CDR2 FYNNEI. V lost 3 bases and J lost 11, with 16 bases in between. Here the CDR3 reads CASSDRQFTGYTF. The DNA of the CDR3 is TGTGCCAGCAGTGACCGCCAGTTTACCGGGTACACCTTC.

CDR3 sequence: CASSIGGTAGGLEQFF. For the CDR3, the DNA is TGTGCCAGTAGTATCGGTGGTACAGCGGGGGGGCTTGAGCAGTTCTTC. The chain is built from TRBV19 and TRBJ2-1; 10 bases agree with TRBD2. The CDR3 runs to 16 residues. The junction had 11 bases not matched to a gene; V was cut back by 3 bases and J by 9 bases. Germline lookup yields CDR1 LNHDA and CDR2 SQIVND (reference sequence).

The chain uses TRBV19 and TRBJ2-7, with 7 bases lining up with TRBD1. Germline lookup yields CDR1 LNHDA and CDR2 SQIVND (reference sequence). Trimming took 5 bases from V and 1 from J; bases not matched to a gene: 5. The CDR3 contains 14 residues. The CDR3, as DNA: TGTGCCAGTAGTCCTTGGGACAGATCCTACGAGCAGTACTTC. It codes for CASSPWDRSYEQYF. Full variable domain (outside the CDR3, taken from reference TRBV19 and TRBJ2-7): DGGITQSPKYLFRKEGQNVTLSCEQNLNHDAMYWYRQDPGQGLRLIYYSQIVNDFQKGDIAEGYSVSREKKESFPLTVTSAQKNPTAFYLCASSPWDRSYEQYFGPGTRLTVT.

The chain couples TRBV3-1 (or the pseudogene TRBV3-2) to TRBJ1-1; possibly TRBD1 for D (5 bases). The CDR3 contains 15 residues. Germline-derived CDR1 and CDR2 are LGHDT and YNNKEL (reference sequence). V lost 0 bases and J 0 bases, leaving 8 bases between the germline ends. As DNA, the CDR3 is TGTGCCAGCAGCCAAGACATAGGGGTGAACACTGAAGCTTTCTTT. As protein: CASSQDIGVNTEAFF.

The chain carries TRBV5-1 and TRBJ2-2; D gene unclear. V was shortened by 3 bases and J by 4 bases, with 4 bases between the two germline ends. Germline V gene data show CDR1 as SGHRS and CDR2 as YFSETQ. The CDR3 runs 12 residues. CDR3 region: CASSSSTGELFF. The CDR3 DNA is TGCGCCAGCAGCTCATCCACCGGGGAGCTGTTTTTT.

This clone turned up a few times. The J gene is TRBJ1-3, the V gene TRBV11-2, with D possibly being TRBD1 (6 bases). This CDR3 is 16 amino acids long. The germline V gene encodes CDR1 SGHAT and CDR2 FQNNGV. V was trimmed by 4 bases and J by 0 bases, leaving 13 bases between them. DNA for the CDR3: TGTGCCAGCAGCTCTCAGGGGACCCGCTCTGGAAACACCATATATTTT. Translating gives CASSSQGTRSGNTIYF. The complete variable domain, with remaining parts taken from reference TRBV11-2 and TRBJ1-3, reads EAGVAQSPRYKIIEKRQSVAFWCNPISGHATLYWYQQILGQGPKLLIQFQNNGVVDDSQLPKDRFSAERLKGVDSTLKIQPAKLEDSAVYLCASSSQGTRSGNTIYFGEGSWLTVV.

This sequence joins TRBV7-9 and TRBJ2-6; D unclear. The CDR3 is 15 residues long. CDR1 SEHNR and CDR2 FQNEAQ come from the germline V gene (reference sequence). The ends were cut back, 1 base at V and 1 base at J, with 5 bases in the middle. CDR3 amino acids: CASSLGVSGANVLTF. As DNA, the CDR3 is TGTGCCAGCAGCTTAGGAGTATCTGGGGCCAACGTCCTGACTTTC.

V is TRBV5-1 and J is TRBJ1-1; D uncertain. There are 14 residues in the CDR3. With 5 bases removed from V and 2 bases from J, the gap between germline ends came to 13 bases. Germline V gene sequence: CDR1 SGHRS, CDR2 YFSETQ. CDR3 sequence reads: CASRTNSQNTEAFF. DNA of the CDR3: TGCGCCAGCAGAACCAACAGTCAAAACACTGAAGCTTTCTTT.

This rearrangement joins TRBV5-1 to TRBJ2-5; the match to TRBD1 covers 7 bases. Germline trimming cut 7 bases from V and 4 bases from J; bases unmatched to any gene: 7. Germline V gives CDR1 SGHRS, CDR2 YFSETQ. The CDR3 sequence is 13 residues long. CDR3: CASGDRVGETQYF. The CDR3 DNA reads as TGCGCCAGCGGTGACAGGGTTGGAGAGACCCAGTACTTC. The full variable domain, rest sourced from reference TRBV5-1 and TRBJ2-5, is KAGVTQTPRYLIKTRGQQVTLSCSPISGHRSVSWYQQTPGQGLQFLFEYFSETQRNKGNFPGRFSGRQFSNSRSEMNVSTLELGDSALYLCASGDRVGETQYFGPGTRLLVL.

This chain joins TRBV10-3 and TRBJ1-3, with a tentative D call TRBD1 (5 bases). V dropped 1 base and J dropped 0 bases, with 13 bases sitting between them. The germline CDR1 and CDR2 sequences are ENHRY and SYGVKD. The CDR3 runs 17 residues. The CDR3 DNA follows: TGTGCCATCAGTGAGTTGACAGCTCAAAACTCTGGAAACACCATATATTTT. Translating gives CAISELTAQNSGNTIYF.

This clone showed up just a few times. The V gene is TRBV2, the J gene TRBJ2-1; D gene ambiguous. CDR1 and CDR2 from the germline V gene are SNHLY and FYNNEI. Trimming stripped 0 bases from V and 12 bases from J, with 9 bases between. This CDR3 region has 12 residues. CDR3: CASSEAQFVQFF. CDR3 bases: TGTGCCAGCAGTGAAGCGCAGTTTGTGCAGTTCTTC.

V is TRBV5-6 and J is TRBJ1-1; 12 nucleotides agree with TRBD1. The CDR3 has 16 amino acids. J gave up 5 bases and V 4 bases, and 9 bases lay outside the gene matches. The germline V gene encodes CDR1 SGHDT and CDR2 YYEEEE. In DNA form, the CDR3 reads TGTGCCAGCAGCCCCGGGACAGGGGGCTACTTAACTGAAGCTTTCTTT. Amino acid sequence: CASSPGTGGYLTEAFF.

The gene calls are TRBV10-3 and TRBJ1-1, with TRBD1 matching 7 bases. Per the germline V gene, CDR1 is ENHRY and CDR2 is SYGVKD. The CDR3 length is 12 residues. With 10 bases clipped from V and 7 bases from J, the junction kept 9 bases outside the gene matches. The CDR3 sequence: CATRDSLNEAFF. The CDR3 region has the DNA TGTGCCACCCGGGACAGCTTAAATGAAGCTTTCTTT.

The V gene is TRBV3-1 (or the pseudogene TRBV3-2), the J gene TRBJ2-7, with TRBD1 matching over 7 bases. This CDR3 has 14 amino acids. CDR1 is LGHDT, CDR2 YNNKEL, per germline (reference sequence). V was pared by 3 bases and J by 2 bases, with 4 bases of the junction left unmatched. CDR3 loop: CASSQMQGAYEQYF. CDR3 DNA: TGTGCCAGCAGCCAGATGCAGGGGGCCTACGAGCAGTACTTC.

This chain joins TRBV11-2 and TRBJ1-4; no firm D call. The V end lost 1 base, the J end lost 0 bases, and 6 bases lay between the germline ends. The CDR3 extends over 15 amino acids. Germline V lookup: CDR1 SGHAT, CDR2 FQNNGV. DNA for the CDR3: TGTGCCAGCAGCTTAGTACGGGCAACTAATGAAAAACTGTTTTTT. Protein: CASSLVRATNEKLFF.

The rearrangement links TRBV29-1 to TRBJ1-4; the D gene is possibly TRBD1 (5 bases). Trimming pared 3 bases from V and 15 bases from J, leaving 17 bases between. Germline CDR1 and CDR2: SQVTM and ANQGSEA. The CDR3 runs to 12 residues. CDR3 nucleotides: TGCAGCGTTGAGGAGAGTGGGACTAGGATGTTTTTT. Protein product: CSVEESGTRMFF.

This clone is a singleton in its sample. The V and J genes are TRBV19 and TRBJ1-6, with D unclear. Deletions cut 11 bases from V and 0 bases from J, with 8 bases between. The CDR3 has 13 amino acids. Germline V gene sequence: CDR1 LNHDA, CDR2 SQIVND (reference sequence). The CDR3 spells CAGGSSYNSPLHF. In DNA form, the CDR3 reads TGTGCCGGTGGGAGCTCCTATAATTCACCCCTCCACTTT. Looking up the rest from reference TRBV19 and TRBJ1-6 gives the full variable domain: DGGITQSPKYLFRKEGQNVTLSCEQNLNHDAMYWYRQDPGQGLRLIYYSQIVNDFQKGDIAEGYSVSREKKESFPLTVTSAQKNPTAFYLCAGGSSYNSPLHFGNGTRLTVT.

The chain carries TRBV3-1 (or the pseudogene TRBV3-2) and TRBJ2-2; TRBD2 matches at 8 bases. The CDR3 has 16 residues. The junction had 5 bases not matched to a gene; V was cut back by 4 bases and J by 1 base. Germline CDR1 is LGHDT and CDR2 is YNNKEL (reference sequence). CDR3 nucleotide sequence: TGTGCCAGCAGCCTTCTTGCGGGGGGGAACACCGGGGAGCTGTTTTTT. As protein: CASSLLAGGNTGELFF.

This chain links TRBV2 with TRBJ2-2; D gene ambiguous. In germline, CDR1 is SNHLY, CDR2 FYNNEI. V was cut by 6 bases and J by 6 bases, with 17 bases left in between. This CDR3 is built from 15 residues. The CDR3 region has the DNA TGTGCCAGCAGAGGTGATAACTATACCCCCGGGGAGCTGTTTTTT. Amino acids: CASRGDNYTPGELFF.

The chain is built from TRBV18 and TRBJ1-1; a weak D match, TRBD1 (6 bases). CDR1 is KGHSH and CDR2 is LQKENI in the germline V gene. V was clipped by 2 bases and J by 11 bases, with 15 bases between them. The CDR3 loop spans 13 amino acids. DNA for the CDR3: TGTGCCAGCTCACCAAGTACAGGGCAATTGGCTTTCTTT. Protein product: CASSPSTGQLAFF.

V gene TRBV30 combines with J gene TRBJ2-1, with a tentative D call TRBD1 (6 bases). CDR1 and CDR2 from the germline V gene are GTSNPN and SVGIG (reference sequence). The CDR3 has 14 residues. Trimming took 0 bases from V and 5 from J, leaving 11 bases between them. CDR3 in DNA: TGTGCCTGGAGTGTCTTACCAGGGGACAATGAGCAGTTCTTC. Protein product: CAWSVLPGDNEQFF.

This chain links TRBV6-5 with TRBJ1-5, with a weak D call TRBD1 (6 bases). CDR3 length equals 14 residues. Trimming shortened V by 5 bases and J by 4 bases, and 12 bases separated the two germline ends. The V gene's germline CDR1 is MNHEY and CDR2 SVGAGI. CDR3 nucleotides: TGTGCCAGCAGTCGTGGACAGACTAATCAGCCCCAGCATTTT. As protein: CASSRGQTNQPQHF.